This T cell receptor beta chain emerged from a study of blood T cell repertoires in COVID-19. Study in general: There were acute and convalescent COVID-19 samples, and they came from the United States, Italy and Spain.

Authors' processing steps: By means of reference gene primer amplification, nucleated cell counts were estimated. Assay used: immunoSEQ multiplex PCR; TCRdb lists only in-frame clones, some missing. V and J calls and clone size are copied from that table; D and trimming were computed from the DNA. The sample consists of about 430,000 clones, over 75% of them appearing once. Individuals aged 18 to 89 years were recruited from approximately 22 US areas. V was pared by 1 base and J by 5 bases, with 2 bases of the junction left unmatched. The V gene's germline CDR1 is SEHNR and CDR2 FQNEAQ (reference sequence). The CDR3 is made up of 14 amino acids.

The sequenced sample consisted of PBMCs or T cells enriched from blood (not recorded which). The origin of this receptor is a young woman who had been exposed to COVID-19. V is TRBV7-9 and J is TRBJ2-1; 7 bases fit TRBD1. Written as DNA, the CDR3 is TGTGCCAGCAGCTTAGGACAGGGTCACAATGAGCAGTTCTTC. This codes for CASSLGQGHNEQFF. The entire variable domain, with the rest obtained from reference TRBV7-9 and TRBJ2-1, is as follows: DTGVSQNPRHKITKRGQNVTFRCDPISEHNRLYWYRQTLGQGPEFLTYFQNEAQLEKSRLLSDRFSAERPKGSFSTLEIQRTEQGDSAMYLCASSLGQGHNEQFFGPGTRLTVL.